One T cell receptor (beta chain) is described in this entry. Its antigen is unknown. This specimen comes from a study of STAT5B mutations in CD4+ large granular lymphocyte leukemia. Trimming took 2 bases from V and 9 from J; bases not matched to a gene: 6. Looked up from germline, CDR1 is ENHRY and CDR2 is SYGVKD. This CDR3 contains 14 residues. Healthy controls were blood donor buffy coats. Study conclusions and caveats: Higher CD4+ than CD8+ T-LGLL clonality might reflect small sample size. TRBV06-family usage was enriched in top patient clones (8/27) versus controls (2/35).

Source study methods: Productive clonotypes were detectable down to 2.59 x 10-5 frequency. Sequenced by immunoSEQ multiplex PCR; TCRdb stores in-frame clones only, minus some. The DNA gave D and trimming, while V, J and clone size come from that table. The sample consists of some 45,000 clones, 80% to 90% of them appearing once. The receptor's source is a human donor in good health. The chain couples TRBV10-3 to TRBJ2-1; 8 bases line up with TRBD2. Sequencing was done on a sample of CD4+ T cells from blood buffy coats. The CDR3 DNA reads TGTGCCATCAGTGAGCACGGGAGGGCCAGTGAGCAGTTCTTC. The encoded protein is CAISEHGRASEQFF.